These T cell receptor beta chains were read from a single sample in a study of CD8+ T cells in alopecia areata. Some clones are missing from TCRdb's copy, which holds only in-frame ones; the method was immunoSEQ multiplex PCR. The data contain about 180,000 clones, approximately 59% of them seen just once; the ten biggest clones take up 16%. Material: CD4+ T cells sorted from blood, obtained at approximately week 60, from a patient treated with tofacitinib. The source is a human donor with alopecia areata. Each CDR3 is given with its conserved first and last residue. D genes are given only for firm matches. Clone size is shown for a subset of rows, as once, few, many or a class of expanded clone.

TRBJ2-3,-,TRBV15,few,TGTGCCACCAGCAGCAGGTCGACACCCACAGATACGCAGTATTTT,CATSSRSTPTDTQYF
TRBJ2-1,TRBD1,TRBV29-1,-,TGCAGCGTTGCGACAGGGGCCTACAATGAGCAGTTCTTC,CSVATGAYNEQFF
TRBJ1-2,-,TRBV7-2,-,TGTGCCAGCAGACCGGGACGGTACAACTATGGCTACACCTTC,CASRPGRYNYGYTF
TRBJ2-5,-,TRBV6-5,-,TGTGCCAGCAGTTACTTACGTGGATCAGGCACCCAGTACTTC,CASSYLRGSGTQYF
TRBJ1-5,-,TRBV7-2,few,TGTGCCAGCAGTCTTAGGATCGGGGGGAGCAATCAGCCCCAGCATTTT,CASSLRIGGSNQPQHF
TRBJ2-1,-,TRBV6-4,many,TGTGCCAGCAGTACAGGGAGCTCCTACAATGAGCAGTTCTTC,CASSTGSSYNEQFF
TRBJ2-7,TRBD1,TRBV30,-,TGTGCCTGGAGTCTAACAGGGGGGTCCTACGAGCAGTACTTC,CAWSLTGGSYEQYF
TRBJ2-7,-,TRBV6-4,-,TGTGCCAGCAAATCCTATCCAAACTCCTACGAGCAGTACTTC,CASKSYPNSYEQYF
TRBJ1-1,-,TRBV9,-,TGTGCCAGCAGCGCACATTCTTCGAACACTGAAGCTTTCTTT,CASSAHSSNTEAFF
TRBJ1-6,-,TRBV30,few,TGTGCCTGGAATCTGGGTCTGGATTCACCCCTCCACTTT,CAWNLGLDSPLHF
TRBJ1-2,TRBD1,TRBV5-1,-,TGCGCCAGCAGCTCTACCGGGACAGGGACCGGCTACACCTTC,CASSSTGTGTGYTF
TRBJ2-6,TRBD1,TRBV2,once,TGTGCCAGCGACAGGGATGGGGCCAACGTCCTGACTTTC,CASDRDGANVLTF
TRBJ1-1,-,TRBV7-9,-,TGTGCCAGCAGCCCGGGGGGGCGGATGAACACTGAAGCTTTCTTT,CASSPGGRMNTEAFF
TRBJ2-3,-,TRBV6-1,-,TGTGCCAGCAGTGGGGACACAGATACGCAGTATTTT,CASSGDTDTQYF
TRBJ1-2,TRBD1,TRBV11-2,-,TGTGCCAGCAGCCCCTCGGGACAGGTCAACTATGGCTACACCTTC,CASSPSGQVNYGYTF
TRBJ1-5,TRBD1,TRBV7-9,-,TGTGCCAGCAGCCGGACAGGGGACAATCAGCCCCAGCATTTT,CASSRTGDNQPQHF
TRBJ2-2,TRBD1,TRBV6-5,-,TGTGCCAGCAGCCGCGGGACAGGGAACACCGGGGAGCTGTTTTTT,CASSRGTGNTGELFF
TRBJ1-1,-,TRBV5-1,-,TGCGCCAGCAGCCTATTGGGGGGCACTGAAGCTTTCTTT,CASSLLGGTEAFF
TRBJ2-7,TRBD1,TRBV6-1,-,TGTGCCAGCTCTCCAGGGGGCCAATACGAGCAGTACTTC,CASSPGGQYEQYF
TRBJ2-1,TRBD1,TRBV30,-,TGTGCCTGGAGTGGAGGAAGGACAGGGGGCTCCTACAATGAGCAGTTCTTC,CAWSGGRTGGSYNEQFF
TRBJ2-6,-,TRBV9,-,TGTGCCAGCAGCGTAACGGACTCTGGGGCCAACGTCCTGACTTTC,CASSVTDSGANVLTF
TRBJ1-2,-,TRBV29-1,few,TGCAGCGCCACCAGGGTGACGGAGGGCTATGGCTACACCTTC,CSATRVTEGYGYTF
TRBJ2-3,-,TRBV30,once,TGTGCCTGGAGACCGTGGCAGGGCACAGATACGCAGTATTTT,CAWRPWQGTDTQYF
TRBJ2-7,-,TRBV7-9,-,TGTGCCAGCAGCTTTGTGTGCAACGGCTCCTACGAGCAGTACTTC,CASSFVCNGSYEQYF
TRBJ1-5,TRBD1,TRBV27,-,TGTGCCAGCAGTTTAGAGGGGGCTGGGCCCCAGCATTTT,CASSLEGAGPQHF
TRBJ2-1,TRBD2,TRBV29-1,few,TGCAGCGTTGAACGACTAGCGGGGGGCTATGAGCAGTTCTTC,CSVERLAGGYEQFF
TRBJ1-2,-,TRBV6-6,-,TGTGCCAGCAGTCAGTCGGGAGGCAGCTATGGCTACACCTTC,CASSQSGGSYGYTF
TRBJ2-5,-,TRBV4-1,-,TGTGCCAGCAGCGTACCCTTCCAAGAGACCCAGTACTTC,CASSVPFQETQYF
TRBJ2-7,-,TRBV29-1,few,TGCAGCGTTGGAGAGTTCTCCTACGAGCAGTACTTC,CSVGEFSYEQYF
TRBJ2-7,-,TRBV2,few,TGTGCCAGCAGTGATTTTGGGGGTGTAGCCTACGAGCAGTACTTC,CASSDFGGVAYEQYF
TRBJ1-4,-,TRBV19,-,TGTGCCAGTAGTATAGATCTCAGCAGGCTGTTTTTT,CASSIDLSRLFF
TRBJ1-2,-,TRBV27,-,TGTGCCAGCCCTGTCCGGGGGCGTAACTATGGCTACACCTTC,CASPVRGRNYGYTF
TRBJ1-1,-,TRBV30,few,TGTGCCTGGACAACCGGGACCCCGGGTTGGACTGAAGCTTTCTTT,CAWTTGTPGWTEAFF
TRBJ2-5,-,TRBV18,few,TGTGCCAGCTCCCCACCACGAGGGCAAGAGACCCAGTACTTC,CASSPPRGQETQYF
TRBJ1-1,-,TRBV2,-,TGTGCCAGCAGTGTGGTCCACCGCGGCACTGAAGCTTTCTTT,CASSVVHRGTEAFF
TRBJ1-1,TRBD1,TRBV29-1,few,TGCAGCGCCCCCGGACAGGGCGGGGGCACTGAAGCTTTCTTT,CSAPGQGGGTEAFF
TRBJ2-5,-,TRBV6-1,-,TGTGCCAGCAGTGAACATCCGGAGACCCAGTACTTC,CASSEHPETQYF
TRBJ2-5,-,TRBV2,-,TGTGCCAGCAGTATCCAAGAGACCCAGTACTTC,CASSIQETQYF
TRBJ2-7,-,TRBV30,-,TGTGCCTCTAAGCGAGGTTACGAGCAGTACTTC,CASKRGYEQYF
TRBJ2-2,TRBD1,TRBV30,few,TGTGCCTGGAGGCGACAGGGGACCGGGGAGCTGTTTTTT,CAWRRQGTGELFF
TRBJ2-7,TRBD2,TRBV7-2,-,TGTGCCAGCAGCCCCGCCGGGACTACTGCCTACGAGCAGTACTTC,CASSPAGTTAYEQYF
TRBJ1-3,-,TRBV30,-,TGTGCCTGGAGTGTCCAATTTGGAGTCACTGGAAACACCATATATTTT,CAWSVQFGVTGNTIYF
TRBJ2-4,-,TRBV11-2,few,TGTGCCAGCAGCCCACGGACAGTAGAGAACATTCAGTACTTC,CASSPRTVENIQYF
TRBJ1-2,-,TRBV15,-,TGTGCCACCAGCAGAGATCGCCCCCCGCAGGGCTACACCTTC,CATSRDRPPQGYTF
TRBJ2-3,-,TRBV29-1,-,TGCAGCGTCTCCCGGGATACGCAGTATTTT,CSVSRDTQYF
TRBJ2-7,TRBD2,TRBV6-5,-,TGTGCCAGCAGTCCCCACTTAGCGGGGGGTTCCGAGCAGTACTTC,CASSPHLAGGSEQYF
TRBJ2-5,-,TRBV11-2,-,TGTGCCAGCAGCACGCGACTGGACCGAGAGACCCAGTACTTC,CASSTRLDRETQYF
TRBJ2-6,-,TRBV2,-,TGTGCCAGCGGGGGCCGCTCTGGGGCCAACGTCCTGACTTTC,CASGGRSGANVLTF
TRBJ1-5,-,TRBV27,-,TGTGCCAGCAGTTTCGCGGGGGCGGGCAATCAGCCCCAGCATTTT,CASSFAGAGNQPQHF
TRBJ2-1,-,TRBV9,-,TGTGCCAGCAGCGTAGGGGGGCCTTTCGCTGAGCAGTTCTTC,CASSVGGPFAEQFF
TRBJ2-7,-,TRBV7-2,-,TGTGCCAGCAGCTTACGGTTTTCCCGGGACGAGCAGTGCTTC,CASSLRFSRDEQCF
TRBJ2-5,-,TRBV7-7,-,TGTGCCAGCAGCAGGACATACCAAGAGACCCAGTACTTC,CASSRTYQETQYF
TRBJ1-4,-,TRBV25-1,-,TGTGCCAGCAGTGTAGGGTTACTCTCTGCAGCTAATGAAAAACTGTTTTTT,CASSVGLLSAANEKLFF